The clone carrying this TCR beta chain came up many times. Antigen: not known. Germline V CDR1 and CDR2: SGHTA, FQGNSA. This CDR3 is 12 amino acids long. The junction had 3 bases not matched to a gene; V was cut back by 7 bases and J by 5 bases. This sample stems from a study of CD8+CD57+ T cells in acquired aplastic anemia. Overall study context: Sorted CD4+ plus CD8+ cells gave DNA averaging around 3 ug.

Patients picked for sequencing had shown CD8+CD57+ cell expansion detected by flow cytometry. Prior therapy had not been administered to any patient at the time of blood sampling. CDR3 and TCR beta VDJ profiling relied on a genomic DNA template. TCRdb redid the calling of the reads with MiXCR, one entry per CDR3 protein. The sample holds fewer than 250,000 distinct CDR3 sequences, about 44% seen once. Notes on the study in general: No significant difference in CD8+ Simpson's diversity was found between patients and controls. The study identified almost 30 CD8+ CDR3 sequences shared by patients and controls.

This sequence joins TRBV7-2 and TRBJ2-7; 9 nucleotides match TRBD1. This receptor was obtained from a human donor with aplastic anemia. Sequencing used sorted CD4+, CD8+, or CD8+CD57+ T cells (not recorded which) from PBMCs. CDR3: CASNRDRDEQYF. For the CDR3, the DNA is TGTGCCAGCAACCGGGACAGGGACGAGCAGTACTTC. Together with reference TRBV7-2 and TRBJ2-7, the CDR3 gives the full variable domain: GAGVSQSPSNKVTEKGKDVELRCDPISGHTALYWYRQSLGQGLEFLIYFQGNSAPDKSGLPSDRFSAERTGGSVSTLTIQRTQQEDSAVYLCASNRDRDEQYFGPGTRLTVT.